This record concerns one TCR beta chain sequence. Antigen specificity is unknown. This specimen comes from a study of radiotherapy plus CTLA-4 blockade in lung cancer. Study as a whole: Patients showed objective responses in 15% to 20% of cases, and disease control was achieved by 25% to 35%. Overall study results and limits: Tumor-derived TCR clones expanded in blood after radiotherapy plus ipilimumab. Response was reportedly best predicted by early blood T cell clone dynamics, with interferon-beta.

Trimming took 1 base from V and 5 from J, leaving 17 bases between them. Germline CDR1 is SEHNR and CDR2 is FQNEAQ (reference sequence). The CDR3 covers 16 residues. Assay: immunoSEQ multiplex PCR; the TCRdb copy retains only in-frame clones and omits some. This sample has 25,000 to 30,000 clones; approximately 77% occur once, and the top ten carry about 24%. The study gave focal radiation plus ipilimumab CTLA-4 blockade to patients with chemo-refractory metastatic non-small-cell lung cancer. The sample was peripheral blood, taken from a patient treated with radiotherapy plus ipilimumab. This sequence joins TRBV7-9 and TRBJ1-1, with D possibly matching TRBD1 (6 bases). The clonotype comes from a human donor with non-small cell lung cancer that progressed on radiotherapy plus ipilimumab. CDR3 in amino acids: CASSLGLGGLVTEAFF. The CDR3 bases are TGTGCCAGCAGCTTAGGGCTGGGGGGCCTAGTGACTGAAGCTTTCTTT.